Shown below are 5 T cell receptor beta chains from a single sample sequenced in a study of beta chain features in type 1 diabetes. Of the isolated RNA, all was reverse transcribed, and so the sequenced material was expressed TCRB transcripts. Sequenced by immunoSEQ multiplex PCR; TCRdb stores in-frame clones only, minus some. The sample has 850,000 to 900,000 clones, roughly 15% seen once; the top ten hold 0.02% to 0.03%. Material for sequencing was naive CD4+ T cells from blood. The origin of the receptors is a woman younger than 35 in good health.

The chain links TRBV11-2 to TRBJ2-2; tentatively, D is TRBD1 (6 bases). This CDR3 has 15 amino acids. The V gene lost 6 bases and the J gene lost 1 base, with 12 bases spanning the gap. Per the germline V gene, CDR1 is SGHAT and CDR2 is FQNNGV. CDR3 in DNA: TGTGCCAGCAGGCCACTACAGGGGAACACCGGGGAGCTGTTTTTT. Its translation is CASRPLQGNTGELFF.

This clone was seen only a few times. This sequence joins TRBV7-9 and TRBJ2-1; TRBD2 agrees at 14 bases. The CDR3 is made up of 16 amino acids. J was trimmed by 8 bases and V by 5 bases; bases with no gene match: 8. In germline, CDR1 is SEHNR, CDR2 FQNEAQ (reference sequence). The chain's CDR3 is CASSPMTSGRGYEQFF. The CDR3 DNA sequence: TGTGCCAGCAGCCCCATGACTAGCGGGAGGGGGTATGAGCAGTTCTTC. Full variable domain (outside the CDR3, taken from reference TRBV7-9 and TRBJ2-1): DTGVSQNPRHKITKRGQNVTFRCDPISEHNRLYWYRQTLGQGPEFLTYFQNEAQLEKSRLLSDRFSAERPKGSFSTLEIQRTEQGDSAMYLCASSPMTSGRGYEQFFGPGTRLTVL.

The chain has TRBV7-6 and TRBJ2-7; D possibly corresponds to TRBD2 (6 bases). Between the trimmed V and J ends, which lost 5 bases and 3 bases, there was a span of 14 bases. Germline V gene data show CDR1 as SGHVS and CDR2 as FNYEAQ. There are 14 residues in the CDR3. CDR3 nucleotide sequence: TGTGCCAGCAGCCCTGTGCGGGAATTCTACGAGCAGTACTTC. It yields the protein CASSPVREFYEQYF.

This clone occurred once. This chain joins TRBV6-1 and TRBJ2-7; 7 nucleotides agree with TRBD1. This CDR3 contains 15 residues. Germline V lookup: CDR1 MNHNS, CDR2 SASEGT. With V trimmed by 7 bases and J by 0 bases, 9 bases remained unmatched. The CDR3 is CASTQAGTASYEQYF. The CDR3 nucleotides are TGTGCCAGCACCCAGGCCGGGACAGCCTCCTACGAGCAGTACTTC.

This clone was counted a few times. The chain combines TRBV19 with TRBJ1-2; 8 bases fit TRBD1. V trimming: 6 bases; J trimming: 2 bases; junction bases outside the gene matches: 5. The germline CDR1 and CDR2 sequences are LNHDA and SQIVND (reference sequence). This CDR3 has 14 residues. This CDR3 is CASSPRQGNYGYTF. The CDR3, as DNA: TGTGCCAGTAGCCCGCGACAGGGGAACTATGGCTACACCTTC.